One T cell receptor beta chain is described in this entry. Its antigen is not identified. Libraries were prepared by immunoSEQ multiplex PCR; TCRdb keeps only in-frame clonotypes and omits some of them. In the table there are around 190,000 clones, around 88% of which are singletons. CDR1 and CDR2 from the germline V gene are SEHNR and FQNEAQ (reference sequence). The CDR3 has 16 amino acids. Trimming at V came to 2 bases and at J to 1 base, leaving 7 bases not matched to a gene. This specimen comes from a study of T cell responses to AZD1222 COVID-19 vaccine. Across the whole study: Investigators merged groups given second doses at roughly 4 or roughly 12 weeks.

The study, taken as a whole, reports: Spike-specific TCR breadth rose after two AZD1222 doses, and depth rose as well. Per reports, nearly half of all spike-specific TCRs target regions that are unmutated in variants. Spike was spanned by vaccine-associated CD4 TCRs, with dominance at 160-218 and 743-854.

This chain connects TRBV7-9 to TRBJ1-1; 7 nucleotides match TRBD1. The specimen was peripheral blood, collected on day 0 of AZD1222 vaccination. The TCR sequence derives from an adult in good health. This CDR3 is CASSLQGGLPNTEAFF. In DNA, the CDR3 is TGTGCCAGCAGCTTACAAGGGGGCCTGCCGAACACTGAAGCTTTCTTT.